This entry is about one TCR beta chain. CDR3 length equals 17 residues. Germline V gene sequence: CDR1 SGHVS, CDR2 FQNEAQ. The V segment lost 5 bases and the J segment 0 bases; nucleotides outside the gene matches: 9. The data are from a study of blood T cell repertoires in COVID-19. Across the study: Samples representing acute and convalescent COVID-19 were sourced from the United States, Italy and Spain. PBMCs, B-cell-depleted T cells, or T cells were the source of the cDNA or gDNA that made up the material.

The authors' processing: For nucleated cells, counts were estimated from reference gene primer amplification. Data came from immunoSEQ multiplex PCR; TCRdb stores just in-frame clones and leaves some out. The V and J calls and the clone size are those of that table, but D and trimming were determined from the DNA. The sample lists about 80,000 clones, approximately 88% occurring once. The chain joins TRBV7-8 to TRBJ2-2, with 7 bases identical to TRBD1. The clonotype was recovered from a man aged 30 to 45 with acute or convalescent COVID-19. What was sequenced was peripheral blood. This chain's CDR3 is CASSTSRGLANTGELFF. The DNA for the CDR3 is TGTGCCAGCAGCACATCTAGGGGGCTCGCGAACACCGGGGAGCTGTTTTTT.